Below, one T cell receptor (beta chain) is given with its context. Methods used by the authors: Cell counts per sample came from amplifying reference gene primers. Libraries were prepared by immunoSEQ multiplex PCR; TCRdb keeps only in-frame clonotypes and omits some of them. V and J calls plus clone size are reproduced from that table; the DNA served to infer D and trimming. In the table there are approximately 140,000 clones, roughly 85% of which are singletons. This entry comes from a study of blood T cell repertoires in COVID-19. Study details: Both acute and convalescent COVID-19 samples were obtained from the United States, Italy and Spain. The cDNA or gDNA used as material had been derived from T cells, B-cell-depleted T cells, or PBMCs.

The CDR3 covers 15 residues. Germline V gene sequence: CDR1 SNHLY, CDR2 FYNNEI. Trimming stripped 5 bases from V and 2 bases from J, with 14 bases between. This rearrangement joins TRBV2 to TRBJ2-3, with unresolved D. The sample taken for sequencing was peripheral blood. The TCR comes from a man aged 55 to 70 with acute or convalescent COVID-19. The CDR3 loop reads CASSSWQRDTDTQYF. In DNA, the CDR3 is TGTGCCAGCAGTTCCTGGCAGCGAGACACAGATACGCAGTATTTT.